The source of this TCR beta chain is a study of blood T cell repertoires in COVID-19. Across the study: There were acute and convalescent COVID-19 samples, and they came from the United States, Italy and Spain. The analysed material was cDNA or gDNA that came from T cells, B-cell-depleted T cells, or PBMCs.

Under the authors' procedure: Nucleated cell counts were estimated from reference gene primer amplification. Profiled with immunoSEQ multiplex PCR; TCRdb holds only in-frame clones, not every one. V, J and clone size are taken as reported in that table, and D and trimming were inferred from the DNA itself. This sample has just over 650,000 clones, with 75% to 90% found just once. Trimming removed 3 bases from V and 1 base from J, with 9 bases in between. Per the germline V gene, CDR1 is MNHNS and CDR2 is SASEGT. CDR3 length: 14 amino acids. This clone was seen more than once but under ten times. The sequence came from a woman in her late teens or twenties with acute or convalescent COVID-19. This sequence joins TRBV6-1 and TRBJ1-1; unclear D gene. The specimen sequenced was peripheral blood. Here the CDR3 DNA reads TGTGCCAGCAGTGATCGACATGAGAACACTGAAGCTTTCTTT. Translation gives CASSDRHENTEAFF.